This TCR beta chain stems from a study of blood T cell repertoires in COVID-19. The V end lost 0 bases, the J end lost 7 bases, and 24 bases lay between the germline ends. The CDR3 runs to 18 residues. Germline CDR1 and CDR2: LGHNA and YNFKEQ. Here immunoSEQ multiplex PCR was the method, and the copy in TCRdb shows in-frame clones only, minus some. The table shows 400,000 to 450,000 clones, with roughly 90% occurring only once. V is TRBV4-2 and J is TRBJ1-2; D remains ambiguous. The sequence came from a middle-aged woman with COVID-19, enrolled during active disease. Sequenced sample: peripheral blood. The CDR3 region has the DNA TGTGCCAGCAGCCAAGATCCGAGGAGGGCCAGGTTTACTGGTGGCTACACCTTC. This codes for CASSQDPRRARFTGGYTF.